This TCR beta chain was identified in a study of blood T cell repertoires in COVID-19. Study information: Nucleic acid was either cDNA or gDNA, and it came from T cells, B-cell-depleted T cells, or PBMCs.

TCRdb's copy holds only in-frame clones and misses some; the assay was immunoSEQ multiplex PCR. The sample has 140,000 to 150,000 clones; about 86% are singletons. CDR3 length equals 13 residues. The V end lost 7 bases, the J end lost 2 bases, and 14 bases lay between the germline ends. The germline gives CDR1 SQVTM, CDR2 ANQGSEA. This TCR was recovered from a human donor in a cohort sampled during active COVID-19. This chain joins TRBV29-1 and TRBJ2-5; D is possibly TRBD2 (6 bases). Sequencing was performed on peripheral blood. The CDR3 DNA follows: TGCAGCGCATTGCGGGGAACTCAAGAGACCCAGTACTTC. Protein sequence: CSALRGTQETQYF.